This is a list of T cell receptor beta chains from one sample in a study of graft-versus-host responses after intestinal transplantation. No antigen has been identified for these receptors. The repertoire was sequenced with immunoSEQ multiplex PCR; TCRdb's copy has only in-frame clones and lacks some. Among roughly 85,000 clones listed, roughly 90% were seen once. The source was unstimulated CD8+ T cells sorted from spleen or lymph node cells, collected before transplant. Receptor source: a human donor who was the organ donor for an intestinal transplant. Both conserved end residues are part of each CDR3. The D gene is left open where the match is weak. Clone size is not always given. Where it is, it says once, few, many or a class for expanded clones.

V	D	J	size	DNA	CDR3
TRBV6-1	-	TRBJ1-4	few	TGTGCCAGCAGTGAATGGGGGTTAACAACGGGAGAAAAACTGTTTTTT	CASSEWGLTTGEKLFF
TRBV6-1	-	TRBJ1-1	-	TGTGCCAGCAACGATGGGCTGAGTACTGAAGCTTTCTTT	CASNDGLSTEAFF
TRBV6-6	-	TRBJ1-3	-	TGCGCCAGCAGTCAGGACATCCCCGCCCTAAACACCATATATTTT	CASSQDIPALNTIYF
TRBV14	-	TRBJ2-1	-	TGTGCCAGCAGCCCCCCCGGGGGGACAGCGGGAGCACTGCAGTTCTTC	CASSPPGGTAGALQFF
TRBV27	TRBD2	TRBJ2-1	-	TGTGCCAGCAGTTTAAGCCTAGCGGGGGGCAATGAGCAGTTCTTC	CASSLSLAGGNEQFF
TRBV27	-	TRBJ1-6	-	TGTGCCAGCAGTTTATTCAATTCACCCCTCCACTTT	CASSLFNSPLHF
TRBV9	TRBD2	TRBJ2-2	-	TGTGCCAGCAGCGTCCCGGGACTAGCGGAATCGCCCGGGGAGCTGTTTTTT	CASSVPGLAESPGELFF
TRBV6-1	-	TRBJ1-5	-	TGTGCCAGCAGTGAATGGGGTATCTGGGGGAATCAGCCCCAGCATTTT	CASSEWGIWGNQPQHF
TRBV7-8	TRBD2	TRBJ2-5	-	TGTGCCAGCAGCTACGGACTAGCGGGAGATACAGAGACCCAGTACTTC	CASSYGLAGDTETQYF
TRBV4-1	-	TRBJ2-5	-	TGCGCCAGCAGCCAAGTTGGTCCTTCGACTAGACAAGAGACCCAGTACTTC	CASSQVGPSTRQETQYF
TRBV5-4	-	TRBJ2-3	-	TGTGCCAGCCAAGACCGAGCAGGGTTGACAGATACGCAGTATTTT	CASQDRAGLTDTQYF
TRBV4-1	-	TRBJ2-3	-	TGCGCCAGCAGCCAAGTAGCAACAGATACGCAGTATTTT	CASSQVATDTQYF
TRBV5-6	-	TRBJ1-5	-	TGTGCCAGCAGCTTTTGGACGGGGAATCAGCCCCAGCATTTT	CASSFWTGNQPQHF
TRBV6-5	-	TRBJ2-1	-	TGTGCCAGCAGTTCGACGGGGCAGGGGATAAGTTTTGAGCAGTTCTTC	CASSSTGQGISFEQFF
TRBV2	TRBD2	TRBJ2-1	-	TGTGCCAGCAATTTCGGGGGGGGTGAGCAGTTCTTC	CASNFGGGEQFF
TRBV4-1	TRBD1	TRBJ2-1	-	TGCGCCAGCAGCCAAGGACAGGGTCCTATTTACAATGAGCAGTTCTTC	CASSQGQGPIYNEQFF
TRBV7-9	-	TRBJ2-5	-	TGTGCCAGCAGCTTCATCCCCCAGAGGGATGTGGAGACCCAGTACTTC	CASSFIPQRDVETQYF
TRBV28	-	TRBJ2-3	-	TGTGCCAGCAGCCCCTTACCGGGGAGCACAGATACGCAGTATTTT	CASSPLPGSTDTQYF
TRBV6-1	TRBD1	TRBJ1-2	-	TGTGCCAGCAGTGATGGGGACAGTACTGGCTACACCTTC	CASSDGDSTGYTF
TRBV5-4	-	TRBJ1-2	-	TGTGCCAGCAGCCAGTATGTGGCAGGTGGGGGCTACACCTTC	CASSQYVAGGGYTF
TRBV10-3	-	TRBJ2-6	-	TGTGCCATCAGGGCCAGGACAGCCCCCTTCTCTGGGGCCAACGTCCTGACTTTC	CAIRARTAPFSGANVLTF
TRBV12-5	-	TRBJ1-4	-	TGTGCTAGTGGTTTGGTACGCGGCCCGGTGGGTCATGAAAAACTGTTTTTT	CASGLVRGPVGHEKLFF
TRBV7-9	TRBD1	TRBJ2-3	-	TGTGCCAGCAGCTCTACCCGGACAGGGTCTGGAGATACGCAGTATTTT	CASSSTRTGSGDTQYF
TRBV4-2	-	TRBJ2-7	-	TGTGCCAGCAGCCAAGGGCCGCTCTACGAGCAGTACTTC	CASSQGPLYEQYF
TRBV23-1	-	TRBJ1-1	-	TGCGCCAGCACCTGGGGGTGGGGTGAAGCTTTCTTT	CASTWGWGEAFF
TRBV6-5	-	TRBJ1-1	-	TGTGCCAGCAGTTACGCACAGAGGAACACTGAAGCTTTCTTT	CASSYAQRNTEAFF
TRBV6-5	TRBD2	TRBJ2-1	-	TGTGCTAGCGGAGTACGGACTAGCATACACAATGAGCAGTTCTTC	CASGVRTSIHNEQFF
TRBV18	-	TRBJ1-1	-	TGTGCCAGCTCACCTTGGAGTACGATGAACACTGAAGCTTTCTTT	CASSPWSTMNTEAFF
TRBV27	-	TRBJ1-2	-	TGTGCCAGCAGTTTATCGGGCGGGTTGAGGTATGGCTACACCTTC	CASSLSGGLRYGYTF
TRBV28	-	TRBJ1-1	-	TGTGCCAGCAGTACTTTCTTTGAGGATGTTGGGGGGGAAGCTTTCTTT	CASSTFFEDVGGEAFF
TRBV30	-	TRBJ2-1	-	TGTGCCTGGAGTGTACGAGGCTATGAGCAGTTCTTC	CAWSVRGYEQFF
TRBV27	-	TRBJ2-1	-	TGTGCCAGCAGTCAAACGCTAGCATATGAGCAGTTCTTC	CASSQTLAYEQFF
TRBV6-5	TRBD1	TRBJ1-2	once	TGTGCCAGCAGTTACGGGGACAGTACCTATGGCTACACCTTC	CASSYGDSTYGYTF
TRBV25-1	TRBD1	TRBJ1-1	-	TGTGCCAGCAGTGAATCAGGACAGGGGATGAACACTGAAGCTTTCTTT	CASSESGQGMNTEAFF
TRBV29-1	TRBD2	TRBJ2-1	-	TGCAGCGTTGAGTCCAGCGGGGACCTCTACAATGAGCAGTTCTTC	CSVESSGDLYNEQFF
TRBV27	-	TRBJ2-1	-	TGTGCCAGCAGTTTAGTCTTAGCGATCGATGAGCAGTTCTTC	CASSLVLAIDEQFF
TRBV5-1	TRBD1	TRBJ1-1	-	TGCGCCAGCAGCTCGGGACAGTGGGTCCCGGAAGCTTTCTTT	CASSSGQWVPEAFF
TRBV5-3	-	TRBJ1-1	few	TGTGCCAGAAGCTTAATGGACAGTTCCCCTCTACCCAATTTGAACACTGAAGCTTTCTTT	CARSLMDSSPLPNLNTEAFF
TRBV27	TRBD1	TRBJ2-3	-	TGTGCCAGCAGTTTCTCAATTTCGACAGGGAAAACAGATACGCAGTATTTT	CASSFSISTGKTDTQYF
TRBV29-1	TRBD2	TRBJ2-3	-	TGCAGTGTCTGGCGGGAGGTCTCAGATACGCAGTATTTT	CSVWREVSDTQYF
TRBV19	-	TRBJ2-2	-	TGTGCCAGTAGGGAGTATCCCGGGGAGCTGTTTTTT	CASREYPGELFF
TRBV5-5	TRBD2	TRBJ2-1	-	TGTGCCAGCAGCCCCTTAGCGGGAGGATACTACAATGAGCAGTTCTTC	CASSPLAGGYYNEQFF